Sequencing of this T cell receptor (beta chain) was carried out in a study of beta chain features in type 1 diabetes. Study-wide points: Patients with type 1 diabetes showed fewer VDJ junction insertions and more deletions.

A word on this clone: Its antigen is not known.

Reverse transcription of all isolated RNA meant that expressed TCRB transcripts were sequenced. Profiled with immunoSEQ multiplex PCR; TCRdb holds only in-frame clones, not every one. This table holds 900,000 or so clones, 17% found once. Germline CDR1 reads SGHKS; CDR2 reads YYEKEE (reference sequence). The CDR3 consists of 16 residues. Losses at the gene ends were 4 bases for V and 3 bases for J; bases not matched to a gene: 7. Sequenced input: naive CD4+ T cells from blood. This chain joins TRBV5-5 and TRBJ2-2, with 9 bases matching TRBD1. This TCR was sampled from a young woman in good health. The CDR3 nucleotides read TGTGCCAGCAGCCCTCCGGGACAGGGAGACACCGGGGAGCTGTTTTTT. Translated, it gives CASSPPGQGDTGELFF.